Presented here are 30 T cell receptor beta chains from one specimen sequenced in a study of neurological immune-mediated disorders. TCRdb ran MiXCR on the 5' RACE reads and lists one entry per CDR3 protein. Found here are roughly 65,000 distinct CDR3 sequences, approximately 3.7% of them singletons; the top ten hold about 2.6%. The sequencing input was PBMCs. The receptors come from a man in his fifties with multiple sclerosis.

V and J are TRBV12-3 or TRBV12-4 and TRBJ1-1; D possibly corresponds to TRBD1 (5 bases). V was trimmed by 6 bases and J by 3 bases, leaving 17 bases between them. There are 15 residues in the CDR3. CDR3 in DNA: TGTGCCAGCAGAGGAAGCGGGGGGATTGACACTGAAGCTTTCTTT. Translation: CASRGSGGIDTEAFF.

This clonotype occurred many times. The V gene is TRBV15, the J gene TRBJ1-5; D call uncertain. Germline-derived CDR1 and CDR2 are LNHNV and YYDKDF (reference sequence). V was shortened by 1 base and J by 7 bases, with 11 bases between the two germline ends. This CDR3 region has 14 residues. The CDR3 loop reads CATSRVPLDQPQHF. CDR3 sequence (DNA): TGTGCCACCAGCAGAGTCCCTTTAGACCAGCCCCAGCATTTT. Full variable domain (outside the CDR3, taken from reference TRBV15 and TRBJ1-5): DAMVIQNPRYQVTQFGKPVTLSCSQTLNHNVMYWYQQKSSQAPKLLFHYYDKDFNNEADTPDNFQSRRPNTSFCFLDIRSPGLGDTAMYLCATSRVPLDQPQHFGDGTRLSIL.

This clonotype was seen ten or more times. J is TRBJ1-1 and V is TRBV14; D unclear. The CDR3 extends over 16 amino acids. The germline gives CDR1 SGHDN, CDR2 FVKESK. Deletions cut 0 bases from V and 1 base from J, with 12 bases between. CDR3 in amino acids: CASSQDTDWWNTEAFF. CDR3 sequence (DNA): TGTGCCAGCAGCCAAGATACAGATTGGTGGAACACTGAAGCTTTCTTT. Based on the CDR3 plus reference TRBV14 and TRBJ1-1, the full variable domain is EAGVTQFPSHSVIEKGQTVTLRCDPISGHDNLYWYRRVMGKEIKFLLHFVKESKQDESGMPNNRFLAERTGGTYSTLKVQPAELEDSGVYFCASSQDTDWWNTEAFFGQGTRLTVV.

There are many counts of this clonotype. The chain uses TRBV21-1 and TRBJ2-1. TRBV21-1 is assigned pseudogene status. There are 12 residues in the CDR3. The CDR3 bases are TGTGCCAGCAGCAAAGAGGGCAATGAGCAGTTCTTC. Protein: CASSKEGNEQFF.

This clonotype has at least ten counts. CDR3 in DNA: TGTGCCAGCAGTAACCGGGACAGGGCTTACAATGAGCAGTTCTTC. This gives the protein CASSNRDRAYNEQFF. The rearrangement links TRBV6-5 to TRBJ2-1; TRBD1 matches 9 bases. After removal of 5 bases from V and 4 bases from J, the junction contained 6 bases not matched to a gene. The CDR3 contains 15 residues. The V gene's germline CDR1 is MNHEY and CDR2 SVGAGI.

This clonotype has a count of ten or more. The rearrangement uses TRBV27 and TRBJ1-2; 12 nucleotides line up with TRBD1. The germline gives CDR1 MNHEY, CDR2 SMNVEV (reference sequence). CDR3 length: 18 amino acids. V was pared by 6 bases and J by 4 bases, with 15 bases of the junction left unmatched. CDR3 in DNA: TGTGCCAGCAGCCACACAGGGACAGGGGGCAGGGAATCCTATGGCTACACCTTC. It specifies CASSHTGTGGRESYGYTF.

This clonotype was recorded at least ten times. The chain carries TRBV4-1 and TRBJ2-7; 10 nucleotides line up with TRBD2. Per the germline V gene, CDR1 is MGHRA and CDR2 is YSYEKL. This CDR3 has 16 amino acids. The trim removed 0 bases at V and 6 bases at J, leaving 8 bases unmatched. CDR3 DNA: TGCGCCAGCAGCCAAGAGGCAGCGGGGGGGCTTTCCGAGCAGTACTTC. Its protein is CASSQEAAGGLSEQYF.

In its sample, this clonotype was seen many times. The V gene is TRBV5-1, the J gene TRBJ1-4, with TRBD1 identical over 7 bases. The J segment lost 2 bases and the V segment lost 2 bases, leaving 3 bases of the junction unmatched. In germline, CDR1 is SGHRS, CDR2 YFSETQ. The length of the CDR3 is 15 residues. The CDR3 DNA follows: TGCGCCAGCAGCTTAGGACAGGCCACTAATGAAAAACTGTTTTTT. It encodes CASSLGQATNEKLFF.

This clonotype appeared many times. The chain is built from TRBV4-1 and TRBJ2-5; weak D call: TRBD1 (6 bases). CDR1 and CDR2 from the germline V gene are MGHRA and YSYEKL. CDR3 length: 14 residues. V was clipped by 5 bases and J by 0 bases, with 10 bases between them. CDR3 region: CASSTYRDQETQYF. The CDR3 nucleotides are TGCGCCAGCAGCACCTACAGGGACCAAGAGACCCAGTACTTC.

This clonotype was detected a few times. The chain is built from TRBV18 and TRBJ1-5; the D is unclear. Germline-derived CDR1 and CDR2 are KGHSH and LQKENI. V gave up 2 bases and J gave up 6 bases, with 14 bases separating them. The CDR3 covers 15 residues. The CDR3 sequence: CASSPGPGTVQPQHF. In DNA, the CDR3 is TGTGCCAGCTCACCAGGACCGGGAACGGTTCAGCCCCAGCATTTT.

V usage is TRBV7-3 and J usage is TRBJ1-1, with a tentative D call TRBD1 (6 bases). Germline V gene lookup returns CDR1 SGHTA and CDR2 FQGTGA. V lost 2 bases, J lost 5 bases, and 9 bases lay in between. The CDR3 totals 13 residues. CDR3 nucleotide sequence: TGTGCCAGCAGCTTATCTGGGACAACTGAAGCTTTCTTT. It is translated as CASSLSGTTEAFF.

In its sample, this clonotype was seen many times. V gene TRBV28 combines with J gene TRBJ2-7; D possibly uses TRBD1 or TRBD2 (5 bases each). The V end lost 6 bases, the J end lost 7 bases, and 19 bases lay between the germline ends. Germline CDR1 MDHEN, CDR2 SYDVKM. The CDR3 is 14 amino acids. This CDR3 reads CASSPRLAGGEQYV. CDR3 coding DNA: TGTGCCAGCAGCCCGAGGCTAGCTGGGGGAGAGCAGTACGTC.

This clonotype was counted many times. CDR3 residues: CASRTGLGTDTQYF. CDR3 DNA: TGTGCCAGCAGAACGGGACTAGGCACAGATACGCAGTATTTT. This chain links TRBV12-3 or TRBV12-4 with TRBJ2-3, with TRBD2 matching over 8 bases. The CDR3 has 14 residues. V shed 6 bases, J shed 1 base, and the junction held 3 bases outside the gene matches.

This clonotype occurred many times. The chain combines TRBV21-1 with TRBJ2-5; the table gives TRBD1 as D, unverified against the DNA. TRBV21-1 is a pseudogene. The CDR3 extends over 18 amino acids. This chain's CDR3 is CASSPEGRQDEASGTQYF. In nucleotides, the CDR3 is TGTGCCAGCAGCCCCGAGGGGAGACAGGACGAGGCCTCAGGGACCCAGTACTTC.

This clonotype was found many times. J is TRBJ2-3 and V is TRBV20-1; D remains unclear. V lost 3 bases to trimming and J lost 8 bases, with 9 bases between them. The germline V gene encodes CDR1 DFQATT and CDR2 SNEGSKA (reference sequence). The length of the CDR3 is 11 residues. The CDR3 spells CSASQPGTQYF. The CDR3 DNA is TGCAGTGCTAGCCAGCCCGGTACGCAGTATTTT.

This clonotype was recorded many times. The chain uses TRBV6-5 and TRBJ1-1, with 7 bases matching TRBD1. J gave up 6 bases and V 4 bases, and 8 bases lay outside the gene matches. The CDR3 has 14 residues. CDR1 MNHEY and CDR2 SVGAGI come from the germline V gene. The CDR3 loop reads CASSSLTGRAEAFF. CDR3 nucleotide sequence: TGTGCCAGCAGTTCCTTGACAGGGAGGGCTGAAGCTTTCTTT.

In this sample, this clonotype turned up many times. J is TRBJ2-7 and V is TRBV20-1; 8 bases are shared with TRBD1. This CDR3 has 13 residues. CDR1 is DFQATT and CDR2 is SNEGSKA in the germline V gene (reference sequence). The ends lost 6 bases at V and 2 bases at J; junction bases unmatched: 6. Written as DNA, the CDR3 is TGCAGTGCATCGGGACAGGCTACCTACGAGCAGTACTTC. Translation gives CSASGQATYEQYF.

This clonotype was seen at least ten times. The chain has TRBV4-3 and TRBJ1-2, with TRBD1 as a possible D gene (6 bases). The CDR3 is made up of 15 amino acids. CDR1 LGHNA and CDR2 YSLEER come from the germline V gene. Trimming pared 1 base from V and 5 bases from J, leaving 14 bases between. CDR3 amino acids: CASSQALSQGYGYTF. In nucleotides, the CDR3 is TGCGCCAGCAGCCAAGCCCTCAGTCAGGGGTATGGCTACACCTTC.

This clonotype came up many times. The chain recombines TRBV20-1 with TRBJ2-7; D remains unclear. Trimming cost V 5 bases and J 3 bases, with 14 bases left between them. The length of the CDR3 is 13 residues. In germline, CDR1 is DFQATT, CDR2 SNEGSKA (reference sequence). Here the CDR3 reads CSAPWAGDYEQYV. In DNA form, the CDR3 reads TGCAGTGCTCCATGGGCAGGAGACTACGAGCAGTACGTC.

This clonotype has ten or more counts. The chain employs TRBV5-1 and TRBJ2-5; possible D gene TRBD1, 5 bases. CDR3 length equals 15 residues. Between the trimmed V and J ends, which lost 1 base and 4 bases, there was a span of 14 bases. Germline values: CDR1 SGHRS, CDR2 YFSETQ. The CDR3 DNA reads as TGCGCCAGCAGCTTGTGGGCAGGGAAGGGAGAGACCCAGTACTTC. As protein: CASSLWAGKGETQYF.

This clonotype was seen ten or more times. CDR3 DNA sequence: TGTGCCAGCAGCGCGAGGGACAGAGGAATCTCTGGGGCCAACGTCCTGACTTTC. It encodes CASSARDRGISGANVLTF. V is TRBV9 and J is TRBJ2-6, with 7 positions matching TRBD1. The CDR3 contains 18 residues. Losses at the gene ends were 3 bases for V and 0 bases for J; bases not matched to a gene: 9. Per germline, CDR1 SGDLS and CDR2 YYNGEE.

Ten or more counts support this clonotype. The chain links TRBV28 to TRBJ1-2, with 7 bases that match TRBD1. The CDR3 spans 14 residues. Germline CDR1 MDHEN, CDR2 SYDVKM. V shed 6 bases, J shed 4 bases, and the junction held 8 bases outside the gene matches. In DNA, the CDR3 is TGTGCCAGCAGAGAACGGACAGGCGCCTATGGCTACACCTTC. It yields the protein CASRERTGAYGYTF.

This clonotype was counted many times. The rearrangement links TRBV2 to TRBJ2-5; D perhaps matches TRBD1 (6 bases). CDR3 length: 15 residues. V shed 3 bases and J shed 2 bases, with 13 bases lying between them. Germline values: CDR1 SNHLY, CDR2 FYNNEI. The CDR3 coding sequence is TGTGCCAGCAGTGACCCAGGGGCCATACAAGAGACCCAGTACTTC. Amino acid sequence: CASSDPGAIQETQYF.

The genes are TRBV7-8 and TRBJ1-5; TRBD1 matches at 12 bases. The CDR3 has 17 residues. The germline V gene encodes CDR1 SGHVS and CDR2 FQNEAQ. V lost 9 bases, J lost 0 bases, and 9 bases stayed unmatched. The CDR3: CARSWDRGQHSNQPQHF. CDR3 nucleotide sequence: TGTGCCAGGAGTTGGGACAGGGGGCAACATAGCAATCAGCCCCAGCATTTT.

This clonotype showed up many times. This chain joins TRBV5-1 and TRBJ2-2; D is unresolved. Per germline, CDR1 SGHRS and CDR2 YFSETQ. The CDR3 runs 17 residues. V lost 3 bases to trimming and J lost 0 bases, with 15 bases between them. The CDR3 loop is CASSSSLNPTNTGELFF. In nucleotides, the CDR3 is TGCGCCAGCAGCTCGTCCTTGAACCCCACGAACACCGGGGAGCTGTTTTTT.

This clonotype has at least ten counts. The CDR3 loop is CASSLQGAGTDTQYF. The CDR3 DNA reads as TGTGCCAGCAGCCTCCAGGGGGCCGGCACAGATACGCAGTATTTT. J is TRBJ2-3 and V is TRBV7-3, with 8 nucleotides matching TRBD1. Germline CDR1 is SGHTA and CDR2 is FQGTGA. The CDR3 runs 15 residues. V trimming: 5 bases; J trimming: 1 base; junction bases outside the gene matches: 5.

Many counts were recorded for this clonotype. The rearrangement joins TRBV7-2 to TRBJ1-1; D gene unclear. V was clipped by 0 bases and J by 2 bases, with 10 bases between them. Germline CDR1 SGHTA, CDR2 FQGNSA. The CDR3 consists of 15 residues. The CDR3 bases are TGTGCCAGCAGCTTAGCAGGGTGGGCCAACACTGAAGCTTTCTTT. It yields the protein CASSLAGWANTEAFF.

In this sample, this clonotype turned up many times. CDR3 region: CASSLAGRVSEAFF. CDR3 DNA: TGCGCCAGCAGCTTGGCCGGAAGGGTTAGTGAAGCTTTCTTT. The chain recombines TRBV5-1 with TRBJ1-1; D unresolved. V shed 0 bases and J shed 7 bases, with 13 bases lying between them. CDR1 is SGHRS and CDR2 is YFSETQ in the germline V gene. This CDR3 has 14 amino acids.

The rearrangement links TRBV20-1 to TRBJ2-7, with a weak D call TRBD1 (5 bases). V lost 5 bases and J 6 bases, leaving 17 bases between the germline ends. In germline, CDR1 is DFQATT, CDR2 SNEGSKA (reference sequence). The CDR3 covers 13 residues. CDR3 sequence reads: CSALSRVGAEQYF. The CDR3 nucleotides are TGCAGTGCTCTCTCTCGGGTAGGGGCCGAGCAGTACTTC.

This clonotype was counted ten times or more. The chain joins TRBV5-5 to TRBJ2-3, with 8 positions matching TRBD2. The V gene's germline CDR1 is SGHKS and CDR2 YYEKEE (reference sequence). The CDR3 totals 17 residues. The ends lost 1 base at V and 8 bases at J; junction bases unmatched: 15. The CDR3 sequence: CASSLYPPGGTGGTQYF. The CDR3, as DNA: TGTGCCAGCAGCTTGTATCCCCCGGGAGGGACGGGTGGTACGCAGTATTTT.